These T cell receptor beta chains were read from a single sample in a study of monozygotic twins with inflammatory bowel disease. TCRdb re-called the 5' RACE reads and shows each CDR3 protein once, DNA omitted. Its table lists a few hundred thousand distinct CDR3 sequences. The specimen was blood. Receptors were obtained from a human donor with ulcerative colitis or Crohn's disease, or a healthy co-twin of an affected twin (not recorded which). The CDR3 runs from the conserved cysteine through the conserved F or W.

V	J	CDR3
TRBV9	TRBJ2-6	CASKQGSGANVLTF
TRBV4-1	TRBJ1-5	CASSQEDYPSNQPQHF
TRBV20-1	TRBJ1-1	CSARRGARDTEAFF
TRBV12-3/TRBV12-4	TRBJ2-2	CASSLHTGELFF
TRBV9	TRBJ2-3	CASSKSQGTDTDTQYF
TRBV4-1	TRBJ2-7	CASSQDRTGSSYEQYF
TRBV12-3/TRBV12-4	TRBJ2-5	CASRRDSQETQYF
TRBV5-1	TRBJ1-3	CASSLSGTSGNTIYF
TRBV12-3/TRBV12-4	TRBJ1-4	CASSPRDREMDEKLFF
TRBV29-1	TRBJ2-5	CSVLPGQVQETQYF
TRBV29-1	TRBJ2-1	CSVGRDAYNEQFF
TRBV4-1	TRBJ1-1	CASSQLHRDRVGMNTEAFF
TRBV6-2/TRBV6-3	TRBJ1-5	CASSSQGAKQPQHF
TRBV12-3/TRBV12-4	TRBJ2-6	CASSLGAGNSGANVLTF
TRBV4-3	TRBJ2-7	CASSQEHPLLREQYF
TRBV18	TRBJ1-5	CASSPGTGDYSNQPQHF
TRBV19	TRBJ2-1	CASSHDSYNEQFF
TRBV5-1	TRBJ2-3	CASSFRLAGDKTDTQYF
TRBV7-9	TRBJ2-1	CASSAGKGSYNEQFF
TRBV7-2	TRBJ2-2	CASSPKGAGELFF
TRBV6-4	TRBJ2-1	CASSERGHEQFF
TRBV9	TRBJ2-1	CASSGGYGGETYNEQFF
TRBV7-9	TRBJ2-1	CASSQSDRRNEQFF
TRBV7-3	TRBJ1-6	CASSAALRSPLHF
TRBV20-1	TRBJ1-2	CSAQNRDNYGYTF
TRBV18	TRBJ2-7	CASSPPGRGRGYEQYF
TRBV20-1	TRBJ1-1	CSARVGRVNTEAFF
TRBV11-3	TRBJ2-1	CASSKERMQGANYNEQFF
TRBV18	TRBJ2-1	CASSPPGSSYNEQFF
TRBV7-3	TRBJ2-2	CASRAANTGELFF
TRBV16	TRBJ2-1	CASSQQKYNEQFF
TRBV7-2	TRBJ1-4	CASSLAPGAWGEKLFF
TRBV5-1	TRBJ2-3	CASSLERGQRTDTQYF
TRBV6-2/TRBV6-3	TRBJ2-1	CASSYSDSSYNEQFF
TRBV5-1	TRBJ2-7	CASSFGGGAGLYEQYF
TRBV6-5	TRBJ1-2	CASSYTGTVYGYTF
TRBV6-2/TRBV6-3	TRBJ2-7	CASSYSWGSGATSDNYEQYF
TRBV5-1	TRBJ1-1	CASSNREGGTEAFF
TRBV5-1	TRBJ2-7	CASSLGRWTYEQYF
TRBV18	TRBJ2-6	CASSPAGTPSGANVLTF
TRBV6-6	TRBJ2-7	CASSPQGPTYEQYF
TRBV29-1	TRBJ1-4	CSVGDRGNEKLFF
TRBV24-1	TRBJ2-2	CATSDLRVRNTGELFF